The 22 T cell receptor beta chains in this list originate from one sample, sequenced in a study of blood T cell repertoires in COVID-19. Measured with immunoSEQ multiplex PCR; TCRdb has only the in-frame clones, and not every one. The sample has some 380,000 clones; about 80% are singletons. The sample taken for sequencing was peripheral blood. These receptors were taken from a human donor with acute or convalescent COVID-19. The donor label of this sample is uncertain.

The J gene is TRBJ2-1, the V gene TRBV24-1, with D unclear. This CDR3 is 13 amino acids long. Between the trimmed V and J ends, which lost 3 bases and 8 bases, there was a span of 10 bases. From germline, CDR1 is KGHDR and CDR2 SFDVKD. This CDR3 reads CATSDVTFHEQFF. CDR3 sequence (DNA): TGTGCCACCAGTGATGTGACTTTCCATGAGCAGTTCTTC.

This sequence joins TRBV24-1 and TRBJ2-1; D might be TRBD2 (6 bases). Germline loops: CDR1 KGHDR, CDR2 SFDVKD. Trimming removed 0 bases at V and 5 bases at J, with 13 bases between. CDR3 length: 16 amino acids. CDR3 bases: TGTGCCACCAGTGATTTGCAGTTTGGGGGGAACAATGAGCAGTTCTTC. The encoded protein is CATSDLQFGGNNEQFF.

This clone was picked up a small number of times. The gene calls are TRBV9 and TRBJ1-2, with 7 nucleotides matching TRBD1. Germline values: CDR1 SGDLS, CDR2 YYNGEE. The junction had 10 bases not matched to a gene; V was cut back by 0 bases and J by 8 bases. This CDR3 spans 15 amino acids. CDR3 amino acids: CASSVASTGIGGYTF. CDR3 sequence (DNA): TGTGCCAGCAGCGTAGCTTCGACAGGGATAGGAGGCTACACCTTC.

The chain uses TRBV6-2 or TRBV6-3 and TRBJ2-5, with TRBD2 identical over 7 bases. Per the germline V gene, CDR1 is MNHEY and CDR2 is SVGEGT. CDR3 length: 14 residues. Trimming at V came to 0 bases and at J to 7 bases, leaving 5 bases not matched to a gene. The CDR3 nucleotides are TGTGCCAGCAGTTACTCAGCGGGACCGGGGACCCAGTACTTC. It is translated as CASSYSAGPGTQYF.

CDR3 loop: CASSLLVPGQSNSPLHF. In nucleotides, the CDR3 is TGTGCCAGCAGTTTATTGGTTCCGGGACAGAGTAATTCACCCCTCCACTTT. The chain joins TRBV27 to TRBJ1-6, with 7 bases identical to TRBD1. The V and J ends lost 1 base and 6 bases, in that order; junction bases with no gene match: 9. There are 17 residues in the CDR3. Germline V gene data show CDR1 as MNHEY and CDR2 as SMNVEV (reference sequence).

In the case of this clone: The junction departs from germline at one end; a sequencing error may be responsible. The rearrangement joins TRBV3-1 (or the pseudogene TRBV3-2) to TRBJ2-3, with a weak D call TRBD1 (6 bases). Per the germline V gene, CDR1 is LGHDT and CDR2 is YNNKEL (reference sequence). The CDR3 consists of 13 residues. The CDR3 bases are TGTGCCAGCAGCCAAGACTGGGACAACCTCCAACATTTT. Its translation is CASSQDWDNLQHF.

The V gene is TRBV5-1, the J gene TRBJ1-2; D is uncertain. This CDR3 comprises 12 residues. Trimming stripped 0 bases from V and 5 bases from J, with 5 bases between. Germline assignment: CDR1 SGHRS and CDR2 YFSETQ. The CDR3, as DNA: TGCGCCAGCAGCTTGGGCAGTTATGGCTACACCTTC. Translation gives CASSLGSYGYTF.

The rearrangement uses TRBV21-1 and TRBJ1-1. TRBV21-1 is a listed pseudogene. This CDR3 has 13 residues. The CDR3 DNA follows: TGTGTCCCCTCCTCTCTATTGAGCACTGAAGCTTTCTTT. As protein: CVPSSLLSTEAFF.

V gene TRBV7-8 combines with J gene TRBJ2-7, with 10 positions matching TRBD1. Germline-derived CDR1 and CDR2 are SGHVS and FQNEAQ. The CDR3 runs to 13 residues. The V segment lost 8 bases and the J segment 3 bases; nucleotides outside the gene matches: 4. CDR3 bases: TGTGCCAGCCGACAGGGGGCCTTCTACGAGCAGTACTTC. The encoded protein is CASRQGAFYEQYF.

The rearrangement uses TRBV6-5 and TRBJ1-1; the match to TRBD1 covers 9 bases. Germline CDR1 MNHEY, CDR2 SVGAGI. The CDR3 extends over 13 amino acids. V was clipped by 7 bases and J by 3 bases; unmatched bases: 3. The CDR3: CASKWTGDTEAFF. DNA for the CDR3: TGTGCCAGCAAGTGGACAGGGGACACTGAAGCTTTCTTT.

This clone was detected once. The chain carries TRBV30 and TRBJ2-1, with 9 bases aligning to TRBD2. CDR3 length equals 18 residues. The germline gives CDR1 GTSNPN, CDR2 SVGIG (reference sequence). V shed 4 bases, J shed 5 bases, and the junction held 18 bases outside the gene matches. CDR3 amino acids: CAWTPRGQGLARHNEQFF. The CDR3 nucleotides are TGTGCCTGGACCCCCAGGGGACAAGGACTAGCGAGGCACAATGAGCAGTTCTTC.

V gene TRBV3-1 (or the pseudogene TRBV3-2) combines with J gene TRBJ1-6; weak D call: TRBD1 (6 bases). The V gene's germline CDR1 is LGHDT and CDR2 YNNKEL (reference sequence). Trimming took 4 bases from V and 2 from J, leaving 9 bases between them. The CDR3 length is 15 residues. The DNA of the CDR3 is TGTGCCAGCAGCCTCAGGGGCCCCTATAATTCACCCCTCCACTTT. Protein: CASSLRGPYNSPLHF.

The rearrangement joins TRBV6-1 to TRBJ1-2, with D perhaps TRBD1 (5 bases). The ends were cut back, 2 bases at V and 4 bases at J, with 17 bases in the middle. The V gene's germline CDR1 is MNHNS and CDR2 SASEGT. CDR3 size: 16 residues. The chain's CDR3 is CASSEIEVRATYGYTF. DNA for the CDR3: TGTGCCAGCAGTGAAATCGAGGTCAGGGCCACCTATGGCTACACCTTC.

The chain joins TRBV6-6 to TRBJ1-6; maybe TRBD1 (5 bases). Between the trimmed V and J ends, which lost 0 bases and 13 bases, there was a span of 19 bases. The CDR3 has 16 residues. CDR1 and CDR2 from the germline V gene are MNHNY and SVGAGI (reference sequence). CDR3 protein: CASSYSRYRRDAPLHF. In DNA form, the CDR3 reads TGTGCCAGCAGTTACTCTAGGTACAGGCGGGATGCTCCCCTCCACTTT.

V and J are TRBV29-1 and TRBJ1-1; possible D gene TRBD1, 6 bases. The CDR3 runs 11 residues. Germline V gives CDR1 SQVTM, CDR2 ANQGSEA. The V gene lost 5 bases and the J gene lost 7 bases, with 11 bases spanning the gap. The CDR3: CSVPGVNEAFF. In DNA form, the CDR3 reads TGCAGCGTTCCAGGGGTCAATGAAGCTTTCTTT.

V gene TRBV6-4 combines with J gene TRBJ2-1; 9 bases line up with TRBD1. V lost 7 bases, J lost 8 bases, and 15 bases stayed unmatched. The CDR3 is 16 residues long. CDR1 is MRHNA and CDR2 is SNTAGT in the germline V gene. The CDR3 DNA reads TGTGCCAGCACAAACCAACCCGGGACAGGGTTCCATGAGCAGTTCTTC. It yields the protein CASTNQPGTGFHEQFF.

This chain joins TRBV6-5 and TRBJ2-2, with 12 bases identical to TRBD2. The ends lost 8 bases at V and 5 bases at J; junction bases unmatched: 0. Germline CDR1 reads MNHEY; CDR2 reads SVGAGI. The CDR3 totals 13 residues. The CDR3 DNA is TGTGCCAGCGGGACTAGCGGGACCGGGGAGCTGTTTTTT. It is translated as CASGTSGTGELFF.

The chain uses TRBV9 and TRBJ2-3; 15 bases map to TRBD2. The CDR3 is made up of 16 amino acids. Trimming cost V 3 bases and J 5 bases; bases outside gene matches: 4. CDR1 is SGDLS and CDR2 is YYNGEE in the germline V gene. CDR3 region: CASSGGTSGGIDTQYF. The CDR3, as DNA: TGTGCCAGCAGCGGCGGGACTAGCGGGGGGATAGATACGCAGTATTTT.

The V gene is TRBV28, the J gene TRBJ1-2, with 10 bases fitting TRBD1. Trimming removed 4 bases from V and 1 base from J; junction bases left unmatched: 3. This CDR3 comprises 15 residues. CDR1 MDHEN and CDR2 SYDVKM come from the germline V gene. The CDR3 loop is CASSSRDRGNYGYTF. DNA for the CDR3: TGTGCCAGCAGTTCCCGGGACAGGGGTAACTATGGCTACACCTTC.

This CDR3 is CASSLRRGGDEQYF. CDR3 bases: TGTGCCAGCAGTTTACGGCGGGGGGGGGATGAGCAGTACTTC. The genes are TRBV28 and TRBJ2-7; 9 nucleotides line up with TRBD2. After removal of 2 bases from V and 7 bases from J, the junction contained 6 bases not matched to a gene. CDR3 length equals 14 residues. Germline CDR1 is MDHEN and CDR2 is SYDVKM. Using reference TRBV28 and TRBJ2-7 for the parts outside the CDR3, the full variable domain is DVKVTQSSRYLVKRTGEKVFLECVQDMDHENMFWYRQDPGLGLRLIYFSYDVKMKEKGDIPEGYSVSREKKERFSLILESASTNQTSMYLCASSLRRGGDEQYFGPGTRLTVT.

The chain carries TRBV6-5 and TRBJ2-2; TRBD2 aligns across 8 bases. Germline assignment: CDR1 MNHEY and CDR2 SVGAGI. There are 15 residues in the CDR3. The V and J ends lost 7 bases and 4 bases, in that order; junction bases with no gene match: 8. CDR3 protein: CASTRTSRGTGELFF. CDR3 in DNA: TGTGCCAGCACACGGACTAGCCGGGGCACCGGGGAGCTGTTTTTT.

The V call is TRBV9, the J call TRBJ2-3; 13 nucleotides agree with TRBD2. The germline gives CDR1 SGDLS, CDR2 YYNGEE. V lost 3 bases to trimming and J lost 3 bases; unmatched junction nucleotides: 7. CDR3 length: 17 amino acids. CDR3 amino acids: CASSAGLAGDLTDTQYF. The CDR3 bases are TGTGCCAGCAGCGCCGGACTAGCGGGGGATCTAACAGATACGCAGTATTTT.